This entry lists 30 T cell receptor beta chains sequenced from one sample in a study of T cells in women clearing cervical HPV infection. Clones were read by immunoSEQ multiplex PCR, and TCRdb kept only the in-frame ones, dropping some. The table counts 22,000 or so clones; around 3.3% lies in the top ten. Sequencing used blood buffy coat. All receptors derive from a woman between 18 and 69 years old with a cervical HPV16 infection that either progressed to CIN3+ or cleared (not recorded which).

A word on this clone: The sequenced fragment ends 3 residues before the CDR3 boundary, so the rest is inferred from the germline J gene. The rearrangement links TRBV5-1 to TRBJ2-5; D perhaps matches TRBD1 (6 bases). CDR1 is SGHRS and CDR2 is YFSETQ in the germline V gene. This CDR3 contains 15 residues. With 5 bases removed from V and 7 bases from J, the gap between germline ends came to 21 bases. The CDR3 here is CASRGATGPGLTQYF. Incomplete CDR3 DNA: TGCGCCAGCAGAGGAGCGACAGGCCCCGGGTTGACC.

The CDR3 bases that were read are TGTGCCAGCAGTTACTCTAGCGTAGCAACCTACGAG. Its protein is CASSYSSVATYE. From start to end, the CDR3 is CASSYSSVATYEQYF. The rearrangement links TRBV6-2 or TRBV6-3 to TRBJ2-7; possible D gene TRBD2, 5 bases. The CDR3 end is not reached by the read, which stops 3 residues before it; the germline J gene fills it in. Germline CDR1 MNHEY, CDR2 SVGEGT. The CDR3 is 15 amino acids. V was pared by 0 bases and J by 2 bases, with 11 bases between.

Points on this clone: The read ends 3 residues early relative to the CDR3; the germline J gene fills the gap. The chain employs TRBV19 and TRBJ1-3, with D hard to call. Germline V gene sequence: CDR1 LNHDA, CDR2 SQIVND (reference sequence). The germline V and J ends were trimmed by 8 bases and 2 bases, with 7 bases remaining between them. The CDR3 is made up of 12 amino acids. The DNA read from the CDR3 is TGTGCCAGTGGAAGGGCTGGAAACACC. As protein: CASGRAGNT. Given in full, the CDR3 is CASGRAGNTIYF.

Notes on this clone: Read coverage stops 3 residues before the CDR3 terminus; the germline J gene supplies the remainder. The chain links TRBV6-1 to TRBJ1-1; 7 positions agree with TRBD1. Germline CDR1 reads MNHNS; CDR2 reads SASEGT. The CDR3 sequence is 15 residues long. The trim removed 4 bases at V and 4 bases at J, leaving 9 bases unmatched. CDR3 protein: CASSAERGLSTEAFF. The part of the CDR3 DNA that was read is TGTGCCAGCAGTGCCGAGAGGGGGCTGAGCACTGAA.

A note on this clone: The CDR3 is cut off 3 residues early in the read; its end comes from the germline J gene. The chain links TRBV5-1 to TRBJ2-4, with TRBD2 matching 8 bases. The CDR3 length is 13 residues. With 1 base clipped from V and 8 bases from J, the junction kept 2 bases outside the gene matches. Germline V lookup: CDR1 SGHRS, CDR2 YFSETQ. The CDR3: CASSLSGRDIQYF. The sequenced part of the CDR3 DNA is TGCGCCAGCAGCTTGAGCGGGAGAGACATT.

Remarks on this clone: Read data end 3 residues before the CDR3 end; the end is taken from the germline J gene. V and J are TRBV5-1 and TRBJ1-2; TRBD1 aligns across 10 bases. Germline CDR1 and CDR2: SGHRS and YFSETQ. This CDR3 spans 14 amino acids. The DNA read from the CDR3 is TGCGCCAGCAGCCTGGGACAGGGGATTTACGGC. Translation gives CASSLGQGIYG. The whole CDR3 is CASSLGQGIYGYTF.

Notes on this clone: The sequence runs out 3 residues before the end of the CDR3; the remainder is reconstructed from the germline J gene. The chain uses TRBV19 and TRBJ2-1; 12 nucleotides align to TRBD2. The germline gives CDR1 LNHDA, CDR2 SQIVND (reference sequence). V trimming: 3 bases; J trimming: 8 bases; junction bases outside the gene matches: 8. The CDR3 has 16 amino acids. The DNA read from the CDR3 is TGTGCCAGTAGTATTCGGCTAGCGGGAGGGTTTGATGAG. Protein sequence: CASSIRLAGGFDE. The full-length CDR3 reads as CASSIRLAGGFDEQFF.

Comment on this clone: The missing CDR3 end, 3 residues past where the read stops, is filled in from the germline J gene. V gene TRBV19 combines with J gene TRBJ1-5, with TRBD1 matching 11 bases. Per the germline V gene, CDR1 is LNHDA and CDR2 is SQIVND (reference sequence). This CDR3 is built from 16 residues. The ends lost 4 bases at V and 6 bases at J; junction bases unmatched: 8. The CDR3 region is CASSTRTGGRSQPQHF. The covered CDR3 bases are TGTGCCAGTAGTACGCGGACAGGGGGCAGGAGTCAGCCC.

Remarks on this clone: The CDR3 is cut off 3 residues early in the read; its end comes from the germline J gene. The V and J genes are TRBV30 and TRBJ2-1; 10 positions match TRBD2. The ends lost 2 bases at V and 6 bases at J; junction bases unmatched: 7. CDR3 length equals 15 residues. Germline CDR1 reads GTSNPN; CDR2 reads SVGIG (reference sequence). The DNA read from the CDR3 is TGTGCCTGGAGTAGCCTAGCGGGAGCGGGCAATGAG. It encodes CAWSSLAGAGNE. The whole CDR3 sequence is CAWSSLAGAGNEQFF.

Regarding this clone: The read stops 3 residues short of the end of the CDR3; the missing end is completed from the germline J gene. V and J are TRBV7-9 and TRBJ2-7; D unclear. Per germline, CDR1 SEHNR and CDR2 FQNEAQ (reference sequence). V was shortened by 5 bases and J by 6 bases, with 14 bases between the two germline ends. There are 13 residues in the CDR3. The sequenced part of the CDR3 DNA is TGTGCCAGCAGCACAGAGGTGCGCGCCGAG. It encodes CASSTEVRAE. In full, the CDR3 reads CASSTEVRAEQYF.

With regard to this clone: With the read ending 3 residues before the CDR3 end, the germline J gene is used to fill in that end. This sequence joins TRBV6-2 or TRBV6-3 and TRBJ1-1; D might be TRBD1 (6 bases). The CDR3 is 14 residues long. Germline CDR1 reads MNHEY; CDR2 reads SVGEGT. Between the trimmed V and J ends, which lost 5 bases and 5 bases, there was a span of 15 bases. CDR3 sequence reads: CASSPQGIGTEAFF. The CDR3 DNA, read in part, is TGTGCCAGCAGTCCACAGGGAATTGGGACTGAA.

In regard to this clone: The CDR3 goes on 3 residues after the read ends, and that part is filled in from the germline J gene. The chain combines TRBV9 with TRBJ2-1; D is perhaps TRBD1 (5 bases). Germline V lookup: CDR1 SGDLS, CDR2 YYNGEE. The CDR3 loop spans 15 amino acids. V lost 2 bases and J lost 6, with 15 bases in between. The CDR3 loop reads CASSVLQGGLNEQFF. The part of the CDR3 DNA that was read is TGTGCCAGCAGCGTTCTTCAGGGTGGGCTCAATGAG.

With regard to this clone: The CDR3 end is not reached by the read, which stops 3 residues before it; the germline J gene fills it in. The genes are TRBV10-3 and TRBJ2-7; a possible D gene is TRBD1 (6 bases). The CDR3 is 17 residues long. The V gene's germline CDR1 is ENHRY and CDR2 SYGVKD. Between the trimmed V and J ends, which lost 7 bases and 4 bases, there was a span of 26 bases. CDR3 in amino acids: CAIKGYEGVTGRYEQYF. The sequenced CDR3 bases are TGTGCCATCAAAGGGTATGAGGGAGTGACAGGTCGGTACGAG.

With regard to this clone: The read ends 3 residues before the CDR3 terminus; that terminus is restored from the germline J gene. J is TRBJ1-1 and V is TRBV19; D unclear. V lost 5 bases and J lost 0, with 10 bases in between. The germline CDR1 and CDR2 sequences are LNHDA and SQIVND (reference sequence). The CDR3 has 14 residues. Partial CDR3 DNA: TGTGCCAGTAGTCCTAGGTCCTTGAACACTGAA. Protein: CASSPRSLNTE. In full, the CDR3 reads CASSPRSLNTEAFF.

CDR3 protein: CAWSVSAGGYGYTF. The CDR3 DNA, read in part, is TGTGCCTGGAGTGTATCGGCGGGGGGCTATGGC. The chain couples TRBV30 to TRBJ1-2, with D perhaps TRBD1 (5 bases). The read stops 3 residues short of the end of the CDR3; the missing end is completed from the germline J gene. The CDR3 is made up of 14 amino acids. V lost 0 bases and J 4 bases, leaving 12 bases between the germline ends. The germline gives CDR1 GTSNPN, CDR2 SVGIG (reference sequence).

Comments on this clone: The sequence runs out 3 residues before the end of the CDR3; the remainder is reconstructed from the germline J gene. This chain uses TRBV10-3 with TRBJ2-4; tentative D call: TRBD1 (6 bases). Germline values: CDR1 ENHRY, CDR2 SYGVKD. CDR3 length: 15 amino acids. V was pared by 0 bases and J by 6 bases, with 12 bases between. The CDR3 is CAISESGAVLNIQYF. The sequenced CDR3 bases are TGTGCCATCAGTGAGTCGGGGGCGGTATTAAACATT.

Comments on this clone: From the germline J gene comes the end of the CDR3, since the read stops 3 residues before it. This rearrangement joins TRBV30 to TRBJ2-2, with D hard to call. This CDR3 comprises 12 residues. Trimming removed 3 bases at V and 1 base at J, with 3 bases between. From germline, CDR1 is GTSNPN and CDR2 SVGIG (reference sequence). The covered CDR3 bases are TGTGCCTGGAGCTTGAACACCGGGGAG. This translates into CAWSLNTGE. The full-length CDR3 reads as CAWSLNTGELFF.

The CDR3 protein is CAWTTGGLSTDTQYF. CDR3 DNA, as far as it was read: TGTGCCTGGACCACGGGGGGGTTGAGCACAGATACG. The genes are TRBV30 and TRBJ2-3, with 8 bases aligning to TRBD2. The read halts 3 residues ahead of the CDR3 end, with the missing end drawn from the germline J gene. V shed 4 bases, J shed 0 bases, and the junction held 6 bases outside the gene matches. The CDR3 is made up of 15 amino acids. Germline V gene data show CDR1 as GTSNPN and CDR2 as SVGIG (reference sequence).

A note on this clone: Sequencing ends 3 residues short of the CDR3 end; the germline J gene provides the rest. V usage is TRBV7-9 and J usage is TRBJ2-3; D unclear. Germline values: CDR1 SEHNR, CDR2 FQNEAQ (reference sequence). The CDR3 spans 12 residues. Trimming removed 6 bases at V and 4 bases at J, with 8 bases between. This chain's CDR3 is CASSPLSDTQYF. CDR3 DNA (partial): TGTGCCAGCAGTCCTCTTTCAGATACG.

A remark on this clone: The read ends 3 residues before the CDR3 terminus; that terminus is restored from the germline J gene. The rearrangement links TRBV19 to TRBJ1-5, with D perhaps TRBD1 (6 bases). CDR1 is LNHDA, CDR2 SQIVND, per germline (reference sequence). The CDR3 has 12 amino acids. Between the trimmed V and J ends, which lost 10 bases and 4 bases, there was a span of 11 bases. Partial CDR3 DNA: TGTGCCACAGGGGATCCGAATCAGCCC. Translated: CATGDPNQP. The entire CDR3 protein is CATGDPNQPQHF. Filled out from reference TRBV19 and TRBJ1-5, the complete variable domain reads DGGITQSPKYLFRKEGQNVTLSCEQNLNHDAMYWYRQDPGQGLRLIYYSQIVNDFQKGDIAEGYSVSREKKESFPLTVTSAQKNPTAFYLCATGDPNQPQHFGDGTRLSIL.

Details on this clone: The read terminates 3 residues before the CDR3 end, so the remaining end is supplied by the germline J gene. V is TRBV6-2 or TRBV6-3 and J is TRBJ1-5; D may be TRBD1 (6 bases). This CDR3 has 13 amino acids. Germline lookup yields CDR1 MNHEY and CDR2 SVGEGT. V lost 10 bases and J 0 bases, leaving 10 bases between the germline ends. The CDR3 here is CATGQYSNQPQHF. The DNA read from the CDR3 is TGTGCCACCGGACAGTATAGCAATCAGCCC.

In the case of this clone: The CDR3 end lies 3 residues beyond the end of the read and is filled in from the germline J gene. The chain links TRBV5-1 to TRBJ1-5, with D hard to call. The germline V gene encodes CDR1 SGHRS and CDR2 YFSETQ. V lost 3 bases to trimming and J lost 4 bases, with 8 bases between them. CDR3 length equals 13 residues. CDR3 DNA (partial): TGCGCCAGCAGCTCGGGTCAGAATCAGCCC. Its protein is CASSSGQNQP. The CDR3 in full is CASSSGQNQPQHF. The entire variable domain, with the rest obtained from reference TRBV5-1 and TRBJ1-5, is as follows: KAGVTQTPRYLIKTRGQQVTLSCSPISGHRSVSWYQQTPGQGLQFLFEYFSETQRNKGNFPGRFSGRQFSNSRSEMNVSTLELGDSALYLCASSSGQNQPQHFGDGTRLSIL.

As to this clone: The observed sequence ends 3 residues before the CDR3 terminus, with the missing tail filled in from the germline J gene. The rearrangement uses TRBV28 and TRBJ2-7; D gene ambiguous. The germline CDR1 and CDR2 sequences are MDHEN and SYDVKM. Trimming took 4 bases from V and 6 from J, leaving 7 bases between them. This CDR3 region has 11 residues. The CDR3 sequence: CASSSSREQYF. The DNA read from the CDR3 is TGTGCCAGCAGTTCCTCCCGCGAG.

Comment on this clone: The sequenced fragment ends 3 residues before the CDR3 boundary, so the rest is inferred from the germline J gene. The chain has TRBV27 and TRBJ1-1; 7 bases are a match to TRBD1. The CDR3 sequence is 12 residues long. Germline values: CDR1 MNHEY, CDR2 SMNVEV (reference sequence). Losses at the gene ends were 10 bases for V and 6 bases for J; bases not matched to a gene: 8. Partial CDR3 DNA: TGTGCCACGAGGGACAGAGGCGCTGAA. The encoded protein is CATRDRGAE. The complete CDR3 reads CATRDRGAEAFF.

Turning to this clone: The read ends 3 residues before the CDR3 terminus; that terminus is restored from the germline J gene. This chain joins TRBV7-8 and TRBJ2-2, with a tentative D call TRBD2 (5 bases). Germline V gene lookup returns CDR1 SGHVS and CDR2 FQNEAQ. The CDR3 has 15 amino acids. Trimming shortened V by 7 bases and J by 5 bases, and 17 bases separated the two germline ends. This CDR3 reads CASTNGGFGTGELFF. Incomplete CDR3 DNA: TGTGCCAGCACCAACGGCGGGTTTGGGACCGGGGAG.

Notes on this clone: The read terminates 3 residues before the CDR3 end, so the remaining end is supplied by the germline J gene. The J gene is TRBJ2-1, the V gene TRBV29-1, with TRBD2 matching 11 bases. Losses at the gene ends were 5 bases for V and 6 bases for J; bases not matched to a gene: 6. Germline CDR1 reads SQVTM; CDR2 reads ANQGSEA. The CDR3 is made up of 14 amino acids. The CDR3 DNA, read in part, is TGCAGCGTTACGTTAGCGGGAGGGCCCAATGAG. This sequence encodes CSVTLAGGPNE. The entire CDR3 is CSVTLAGGPNEQFF.

CDR3 residues: CASSVATSGSRTGELFF. CDR3 bases read: TGTGCCAGCAGTGTAGCGACTAGCGGGAGCCGAACCGGGGAG. V gene TRBV7-6 combines with J gene TRBJ2-2; 12 positions match TRBD2. Coverage ceases 3 residues before the CDR3 finishes, and the germline J gene fills in the end. From germline, CDR1 is SGHVS and CDR2 FNYEAQ. V gave up 6 bases and J gave up 5 bases; unmatched junction bases: 10. The CDR3 length is 17 residues.

On this clone itself: The read falls 3 residues short of the CDR3 end, and the missing part is taken from the germline J gene. This chain joins TRBV20-1 and TRBJ1-2, with D perhaps matching TRBD1 (5 bases). Looked up from germline, CDR1 is DFQATT and CDR2 is SNEGSKA (reference sequence). V was trimmed by 0 bases and J by 6 bases, leaving 14 bases between them. This CDR3 is built from 14 residues. The CDR3 sequence is CSAREGAAGNGYTF. CDR3 DNA, as far as it was read: TGCAGTGCTAGAGAAGGGGCGGCAGGGAATGGC.

For this clone: Read sequence stops 3 residues before the CDR3 end, and the germline J gene provides the missing end. The rearrangement joins TRBV2 to TRBJ2-1, with 10 bases lining up with TRBD2. Trimming removed 3 bases from V and 6 bases from J; junction bases left unmatched: 5. The V gene's germline CDR1 is SNHLY and CDR2 FYNNEI. The CDR3 spans 15 residues. The chain's CDR3 is CASSEKREGLNEQFF. The sequenced part of the CDR3 DNA is TGTGCCAGCAGTGAGAAGCGGGAGGGCCTCAATGAG. The entire variable domain, with the rest obtained from reference TRBV2 and TRBJ2-1, is as follows: EPEVTQTPSHQVTQMGQEVILRCVPISNHLYFYWYRQILGQKVEFLVSFYNNEISEKSEIFDDQFSVERPDGSNFTLKIRSTKLEDSAMYFCASSEKREGLNEQFFGPGTRLTVL.

A word on this clone: The observed sequence ends 3 residues before the CDR3 terminus, with the missing tail filled in from the germline J gene. This chain connects TRBV7-2 to TRBJ1-6; maybe TRBD1 (5 bases). The CDR3 is made up of 14 amino acids. Germline V gene data show CDR1 as SGHTA and CDR2 as FQGNSA. Trimming removed 1 base at V and 7 bases at J, with 8 bases between. The DNA read from the CDR3 is TGTGCCAGCAGCTTAGTGACAGCCAATTCACCC. The encoded protein is CASSLVTANSP. The complete CDR3 protein is CASSLVTANSPLHF.